The T cell receptor beta chain under discussion was sequenced for a study of read filtering for tumor transcriptome and immune sequencing. In the study overall: After DNase treatment, RNA was made into whole-transcriptome libraries.

From roughly 400 ng of RNA, a library with molecular barcoded alpha/delta and beta/gamma adaptors was made. TCRdb called the reads again in MiXCR, with one record for every CDR3 protein. The sample yields over 90,000 distinct CDR3 sequences, 20% to 25% seen once. This clonotype was picked up a small number of times. As yet, its antigen is unknown. This may be a read error: a much more frequent sequence differs by one nucleotide. Germline loops: CDR1 DFQATT, CDR2 SNEGSKA (reference sequence). This CDR3 is 14 amino acids long. At the time of active disease, bone marrow was collected from every patient. Points from the study as a whole: Approximately 87% of IR-seq clonotypes had a single read, yet these held roughly 3.3% of reads.

The source is a donor aged 40 or over with multiple myeloma. V is TRBV20-1 and J is TRBJ2-3; D is uncertain. Sequencing input: a population of CD138-negative cells sorted from bone marrow. This chain's CDR3 is CGAASIRAGDTQYF. CDR3 sequence (DNA): TGCGGTGCTGCATCCATCCGGGCCGGTGATACGCAGTATTTT.